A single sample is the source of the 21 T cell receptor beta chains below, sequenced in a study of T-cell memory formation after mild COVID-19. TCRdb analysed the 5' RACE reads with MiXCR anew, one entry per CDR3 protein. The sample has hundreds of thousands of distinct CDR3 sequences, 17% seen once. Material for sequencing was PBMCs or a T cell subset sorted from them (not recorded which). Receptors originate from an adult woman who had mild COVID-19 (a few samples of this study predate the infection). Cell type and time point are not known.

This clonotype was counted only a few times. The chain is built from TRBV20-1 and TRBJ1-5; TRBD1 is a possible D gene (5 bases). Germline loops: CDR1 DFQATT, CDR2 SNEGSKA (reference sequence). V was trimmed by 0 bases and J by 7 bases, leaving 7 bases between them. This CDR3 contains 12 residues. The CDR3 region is CSARDRGQPQHF. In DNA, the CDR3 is TGCAGTGCTAGAGATCGGGGGCAGCCCCAGCATTTT.

The CDR3 sequence: CASSRRDRGPEAFF. CDR3 nucleotides: TGTGCCAGCAGCCGGCGGGACAGGGGGCCGGAAGCTTTCTTT. The J gene is TRBJ1-1, the V gene TRBV7-2; 12 nucleotides agree with TRBD1. Germline CDR1 is SGHTA and CDR2 is FQGNSA. V was clipped by 5 bases and J by 8 bases; unmatched bases: 6. This CDR3 comprises 14 residues. The variable domain in full, with the rest retrieved from reference TRBV7-2 and TRBJ1-1, is GAGVSQSPSNKVTEKGKDVELRCDPISGHTALYWYRQSLGQGLEFLIYFQGNSAPDKSGLPSDRFSAERTGGSVSTLTIQRTQQEDSAVYLCASSRRDRGPEAFFGQGTRLTVV.

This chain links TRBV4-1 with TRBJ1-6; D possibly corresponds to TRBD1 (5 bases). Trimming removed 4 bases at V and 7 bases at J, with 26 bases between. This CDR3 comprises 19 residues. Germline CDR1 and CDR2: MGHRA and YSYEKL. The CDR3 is CASSPSWGGPAAGNSPLHF. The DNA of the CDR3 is TGCGCCAGCAGCCCATCTTGGGGGGGTCCTGCGGCAGGAAATTCACCCCTCCACTTT.

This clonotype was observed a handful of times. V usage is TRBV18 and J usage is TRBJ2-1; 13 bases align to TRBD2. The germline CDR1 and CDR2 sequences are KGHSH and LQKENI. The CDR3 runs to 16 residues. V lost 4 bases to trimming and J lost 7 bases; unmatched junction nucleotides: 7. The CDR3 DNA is TGTGCCAGCTCACATGGACTAGCGGGAGCGGGGAATGAGCAGTTCTTC. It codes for CASSHGLAGAGNEQFF.

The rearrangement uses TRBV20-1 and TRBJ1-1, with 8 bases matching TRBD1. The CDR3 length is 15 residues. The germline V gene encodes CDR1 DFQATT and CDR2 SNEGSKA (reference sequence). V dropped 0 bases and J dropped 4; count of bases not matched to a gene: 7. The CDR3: CSARDGAGGFTEAFF. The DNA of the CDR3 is TGCAGTGCTAGAGATGGAGCAGGGGGCTTCACTGAAGCTTTCTTT.

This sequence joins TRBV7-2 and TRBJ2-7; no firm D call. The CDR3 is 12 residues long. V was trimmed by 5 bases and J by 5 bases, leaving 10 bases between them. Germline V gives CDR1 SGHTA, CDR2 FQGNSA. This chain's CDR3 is CASSPPSHEQYF. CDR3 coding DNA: TGTGCCAGCAGCCCTCCGAGCCACGAGCAGTACTTC.

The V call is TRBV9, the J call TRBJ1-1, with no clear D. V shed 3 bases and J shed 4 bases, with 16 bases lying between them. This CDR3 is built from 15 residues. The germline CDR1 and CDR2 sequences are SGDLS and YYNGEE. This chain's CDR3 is CASSGHRDKGTEAFF. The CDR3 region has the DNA TGTGCCAGCAGCGGCCACAGAGACAAGGGCACTGAAGCTTTCTTT.

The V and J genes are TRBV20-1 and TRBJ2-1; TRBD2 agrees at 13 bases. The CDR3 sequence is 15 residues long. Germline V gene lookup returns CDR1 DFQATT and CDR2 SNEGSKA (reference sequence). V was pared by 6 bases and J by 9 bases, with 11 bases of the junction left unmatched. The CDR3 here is CSARTGTSGKGEQFF. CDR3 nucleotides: TGCAGTGCCCGGACTGGGACTAGCGGGAAGGGTGAGCAGTTCTTC.

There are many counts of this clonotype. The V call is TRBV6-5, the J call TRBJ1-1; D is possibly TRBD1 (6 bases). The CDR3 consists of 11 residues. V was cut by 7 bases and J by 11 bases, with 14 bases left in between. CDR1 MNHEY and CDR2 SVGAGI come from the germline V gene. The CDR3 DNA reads TGTGCCAGCAAAAAGGGGGTTGAGGCTTTCTTT. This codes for CASKKGVEAFF.

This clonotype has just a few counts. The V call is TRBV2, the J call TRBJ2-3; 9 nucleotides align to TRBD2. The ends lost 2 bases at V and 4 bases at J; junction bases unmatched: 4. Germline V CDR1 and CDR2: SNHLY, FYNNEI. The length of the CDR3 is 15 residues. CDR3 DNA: TGTGCCAGCAGTGAACCAGCGGGAGGCTCAGATACGCAGTATTTT. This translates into CASSEPAGGSDTQYF. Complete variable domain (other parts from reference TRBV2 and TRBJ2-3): EPEVTQTPSHQVTQMGQEVILRCVPISNHLYFYWYRQILGQKVEFLVSFYNNEISEKSEIFDDQFSVERPDGSNFTLKIRSTKLEDSAMYFCASSEPAGGSDTQYFGPGTRLTVL.

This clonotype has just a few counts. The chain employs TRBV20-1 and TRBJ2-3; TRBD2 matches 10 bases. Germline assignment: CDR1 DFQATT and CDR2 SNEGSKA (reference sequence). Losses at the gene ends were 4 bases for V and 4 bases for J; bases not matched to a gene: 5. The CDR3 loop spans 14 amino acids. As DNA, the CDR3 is TGCAGTGCTACCGGACTAGCGGATTCAGATACGCAGTATTTT. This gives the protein CSATGLADSDTQYF.

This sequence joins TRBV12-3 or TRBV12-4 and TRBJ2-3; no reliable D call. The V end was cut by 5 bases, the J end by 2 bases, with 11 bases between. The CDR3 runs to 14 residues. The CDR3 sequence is CASSPARYTDTQYF. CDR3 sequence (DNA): TGTGCCAGCAGTCCCGCTAGGTACACAGATACGCAGTATTTT.

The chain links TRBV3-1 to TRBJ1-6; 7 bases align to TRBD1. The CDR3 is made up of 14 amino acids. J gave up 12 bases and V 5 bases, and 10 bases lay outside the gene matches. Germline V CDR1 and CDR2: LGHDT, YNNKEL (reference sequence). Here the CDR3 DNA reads TGTGCCAGCAGCACTGGGACAGCGCCCGGACCCCTCCACTTT. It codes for CASSTGTAPGPLHF.

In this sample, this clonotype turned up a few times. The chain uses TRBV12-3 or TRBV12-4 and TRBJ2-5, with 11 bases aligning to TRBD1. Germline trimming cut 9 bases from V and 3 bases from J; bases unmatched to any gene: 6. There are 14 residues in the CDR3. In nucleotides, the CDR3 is TGTGCCAGTAGGGACAGGGGGGTCAAAGAGACCCAGTACTTC. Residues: CASRDRGVKETQYF.

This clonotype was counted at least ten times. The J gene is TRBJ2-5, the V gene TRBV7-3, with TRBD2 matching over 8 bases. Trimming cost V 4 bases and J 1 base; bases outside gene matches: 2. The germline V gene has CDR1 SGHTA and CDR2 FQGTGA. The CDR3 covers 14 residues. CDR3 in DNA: TGTGCCAGCAGCTCCGGGACTAGCCAAGAGACCCAGTACTTC. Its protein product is CASSSGTSQETQYF.

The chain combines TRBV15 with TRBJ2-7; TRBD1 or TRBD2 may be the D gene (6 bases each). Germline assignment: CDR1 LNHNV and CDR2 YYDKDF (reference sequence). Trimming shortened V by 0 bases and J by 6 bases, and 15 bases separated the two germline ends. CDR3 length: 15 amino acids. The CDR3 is CATSRDAKGGGEQYF. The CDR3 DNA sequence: TGTGCCACCAGCAGAGATGCAAAGGGGGGAGGCGAGCAGTACTTC.

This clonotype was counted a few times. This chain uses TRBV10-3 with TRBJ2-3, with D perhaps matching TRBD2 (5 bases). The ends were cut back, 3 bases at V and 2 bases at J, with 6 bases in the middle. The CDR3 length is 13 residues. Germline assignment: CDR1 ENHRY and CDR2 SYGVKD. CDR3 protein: CAISEADTDTQYF. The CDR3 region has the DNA TGTGCCATCAGTGAAGCGGACACAGATACGCAGTATTTT.

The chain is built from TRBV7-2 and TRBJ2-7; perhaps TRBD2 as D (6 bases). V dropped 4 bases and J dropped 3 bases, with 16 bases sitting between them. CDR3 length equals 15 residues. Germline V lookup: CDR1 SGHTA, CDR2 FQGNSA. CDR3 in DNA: TGTGCCAGCAGCTCTCAGTGGGCTAGCGTCTACGAGCAGTACTTC. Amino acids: CASSSQWASVYEQYF.

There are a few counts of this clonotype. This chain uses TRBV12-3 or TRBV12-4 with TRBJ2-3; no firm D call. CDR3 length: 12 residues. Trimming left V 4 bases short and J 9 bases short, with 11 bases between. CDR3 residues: CASSYTTLTQYF. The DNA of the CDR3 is TGTGCCAGCAGTTACACTACCTTAACGCAGTATTTT.

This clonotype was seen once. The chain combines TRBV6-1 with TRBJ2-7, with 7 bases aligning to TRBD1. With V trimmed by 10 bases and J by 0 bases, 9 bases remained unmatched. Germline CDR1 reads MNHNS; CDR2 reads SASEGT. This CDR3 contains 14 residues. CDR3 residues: CATKVGQVSYEQYF. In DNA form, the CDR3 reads TGTGCCACCAAAGTAGGACAGGTCTCCTACGAGCAGTACTTC.

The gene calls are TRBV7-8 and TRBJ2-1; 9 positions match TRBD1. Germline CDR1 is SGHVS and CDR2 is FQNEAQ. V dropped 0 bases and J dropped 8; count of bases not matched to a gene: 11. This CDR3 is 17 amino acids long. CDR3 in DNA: TGTGCCAGCAGCTTAGCGAGCGGGACAGGGTATTTGCATGAGCAGTTCTTC. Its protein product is CASSLASGTGYLHEQFF.